This entry lists 28 T cell receptor beta chains sequenced from one sample in a study of cytotoxic CD8 clonotypes in ibrutinib-treated CLL. Sequencing was performed with immunoSEQ multiplex PCR; in TCRdb, only in-frame clones are kept and a portion is missing. The data show around 130,000 clones, 84% seen once. The material was PBMCs, obtained after 24 months of ibrutinib treatment. The receptors stem from a human donor with chronic lymphocytic leukemia.

The J gene is TRBJ1-1, the V gene TRBV9; D call uncertain. V was cut by 4 bases and J by 10 bases, with 14 bases left in between. The CDR3 runs to 12 residues. CDR1 is SGDLS and CDR2 is YYNGEE in the germline V gene. The CDR3 protein is CASSPLTRGAFF. CDR3 nucleotide sequence: TGTGCCAGCAGCCCTTTGACCCGTGGAGCTTTCTTT.

V usage is TRBV28 and J usage is TRBJ1-4; no clear D gene. The V gene lost 1 base and the J gene lost 7 bases, with 13 bases spanning the gap. The germline V gene has CDR1 MDHEN and CDR2 SYDVKM. CDR3 length: 15 residues. The CDR3 loop reads CASSLLAGEREKLFF. Written as DNA, the CDR3 is TGTGCCAGCAGTTTATTAGCCGGGGAGCGTGAAAAACTGTTTTTT.

The chain links TRBV20-1 to TRBJ2-7; 7 bases fit TRBD2. This CDR3 region has 11 residues. Trimming at V came to 7 bases and at J to 5 bases, leaving 5 bases not matched to a gene. Per germline, CDR1 DFQATT and CDR2 SNEGSKA (reference sequence). The CDR3 DNA sequence: TGCAGTGTAGCGGGCAAGGACGAGCAGTACTTC. Encoded protein: CSVAGKDEQYF.

The chain links TRBV5-5 to TRBJ1-1, with unresolved D. The V gene's germline CDR1 is SGHKS and CDR2 YYEKEE (reference sequence). The CDR3 is 13 amino acids. V lost 2 bases and J lost 2, with 7 bases in between. The DNA for the CDR3 is TGTGCCAGCAGCTTCCAGTCTAACACTGAAGCTTTCTTT. This translates into CASSFQSNTEAFF.

V is TRBV10-3 and J is TRBJ2-1; 8 bases map to TRBD2. CDR3 length: 15 amino acids. The germline gives CDR1 ENHRY, CDR2 SYGVKD. V was pared by 8 bases and J by 5 bases, with 11 bases of the junction left unmatched. CDR3 loop: CAIESSGGPNNEQFF. For the CDR3, the DNA is TGTGCCATCGAATCCAGCGGGGGCCCCAACAATGAGCAGTTCTTC.

The CDR3 loop is CASSFRRQGLYYGYTF. The CDR3 coding sequence is TGTGCCAGCAGTTTCCGGAGACAGGGGTTATACTATGGCTACACCTTC. The rearrangement joins TRBV27 to TRBJ1-2; 8 bases line up with TRBD1. Unmatched junction bases numbered 9, after V lost 3 bases and J lost 3 bases. The CDR3 runs 16 residues. Per germline, CDR1 MNHEY and CDR2 SMNVEV (reference sequence).

With respect to this clone: A read error may account for a junction end that differs from germline. This chain joins TRBV14 and TRBJ2-3; 8 bases are a match to TRBD1. Germline CDR1 SGHDN, CDR2 FVKESK. The CDR3 consists of 16 residues. The CDR3: CASSHMGDSGTGTQYF. CDR3 sequence (DNA): TGTGCCAGCAGCCACATGGGGGACTCGGGGACAGGTACGCAGTATTTT.

The V gene is TRBV7-9, the J gene TRBJ2-7; TRBD1 matches 7 bases. Germline CDR1 reads SEHNR; CDR2 reads FQNEAQ (reference sequence). This CDR3 is 14 amino acids long. V gave up 5 bases and J gave up 0 bases; unmatched junction bases: 4. The DNA for the CDR3 is TGTGCCAGCAGCCAAGGGACAGCCTCCTACGAGCAGTACTTC. Residues: CASSQGTASYEQYF.

The chain uses TRBV25-1 and TRBJ2-2; 7 bases line up with TRBD2. The ends lost 1 base at V and 1 base at J; junction bases unmatched: 6. The germline CDR1 and CDR2 sequences are MGHDK and SYGVNS. CDR3 length: 17 amino acids. CDR3 in DNA: TGTGCCAGCAGTGAATTCGTCCTAGCGGAGAACACCGGGGAGCTGTTTTTT. Translating gives CASSEFVLAENTGELFF.

A word on this clone: Other DNA variants within this sample encode the same CDR3. This rearrangement joins TRBV11-3 to TRBJ1-1, with unresolved D. Germline V lookup: CDR1 SGHNT, CDR2 YENEEA. This CDR3 is built from 13 residues. V was pared by 1 base and J by 1 base, with 4 bases between. The CDR3 protein is CASSLGGNTEAFF. The CDR3 DNA sequence: TGTGCCAGCAGCTTAGGGGGGAACACTGAAGCTTTCTTT.

The chain recombines TRBV2 with TRBJ2-3; 7 positions match TRBD2. Germline CDR1 is SNHLY and CDR2 is FYNNEI. J lost 2 bases, V lost 3 bases, and 8 bases had no gene match. This CDR3 contains 16 residues. The CDR3 protein is CASSDRLAAFTDTQYF. For the CDR3, the DNA is TGTGCCAGCAGTGACCGCCTAGCGGCCTTCACAGATACGCAGTATTTT.

V usage is TRBV4-2 and J usage is TRBJ1-1; D possibly corresponds to TRBD1 (5 bases). This CDR3 has 11 residues. The V and J ends lost 4 bases and 11 bases respectively, with 11 bases between them. The germline V gene has CDR1 LGHNA and CDR2 YNFKEQ. In DNA form, the CDR3 reads TGTGCCAGCAGCCTCCAGGGTGTTGCTTTCTTT. This sequence encodes CASSLQGVAFF.

The V and J genes are TRBV14 and TRBJ2-5; 7 bases are shared with TRBD1. The CDR3 is 15 residues long. In germline, CDR1 is SGHDN, CDR2 FVKESK. Losses at the gene ends were 5 bases for V and 1 base for J; bases not matched to a gene: 7. The CDR3 region has the DNA TGTGCCAGCAGCTCCGGGACAGAGTTCCAAGAGACCCAGTACTTC. It yields the protein CASSSGTEFQETQYF.

The chain couples TRBV4-2 to TRBJ2-2; 10 bases map to TRBD2. V shed 3 bases, J shed 1 base, and the junction held 5 bases outside the gene matches. The length of the CDR3 is 17 residues. CDR1 and CDR2 (germline): LGHNA, YNFKEQ. CDR3 sequence (DNA): TGTGCCAGCAGCCAGCGTCTAGCGGGGGAGAACACCGGGGAGCTGTTTTTT. This encodes CASSQRLAGENTGELFF.

The chain combines TRBV5-4 with TRBJ2-5; D not resolved. The V gene's germline CDR1 is SGHNT and CDR2 YYREEE (reference sequence). This CDR3 comprises 14 residues. V lost 1 base and J lost 3, with 10 bases in between. DNA of the CDR3: TGTGCCAGCAGCTTGACTCTGTTGGAAGAGACCCAGTACTTC. Amino acids: CASSLTLLEETQYF.

The rearrangement uses TRBV5-1 and TRBJ1-1, with 9 bases that match TRBD1. V lost 1 base and J lost 4; bases outside the gene matches: 5. The CDR3 consists of 15 residues. Germline CDR1 SGHRS, CDR2 YFSETQ. CDR3 loop: CASSLSGTGTTEAFF. CDR3 DNA sequence: TGCGCCAGCAGCTTGTCCGGGACAGGGACCACTGAAGCTTTCTTT.

This clone was detected only a few times. V and J are TRBV25-1 and TRBJ1-1; a possible D gene is TRBD1 (5 bases). The germline V gene has CDR1 MGHDK and CDR2 SYGVNS. Trimming removed 8 bases at V and 5 bases at J, with 18 bases between. The CDR3 is 14 amino acids. DNA for the CDR3: TGTGCCAGCCGCTACGGGGGATTAGGGACTGAAGCTTTCTTT. Residues: CASRYGGLGTEAFF.

The chain couples TRBV12-2 to TRBJ1-1; TRBD1, the table's D call, was not compared with the DNA. TRBV12-2 is flagged as a pseudogene. The CDR3 is 16 amino acids. The CDR3 DNA reads TGTGCAAGTCGCTTTCCCAAAAAAGGGGAGAACACTGAAGCTTTCTTT. Encoded protein: CASRFPKKGENTEAFF.

This chain uses TRBV9 with TRBJ2-5; 11 positions agree with TRBD1. J lost 5 bases, V lost 3 bases, and 12 bases had no gene match. Germline-derived CDR1 and CDR2 are SGDLS and YYNGEE. This CDR3 spans 17 amino acids. The CDR3 region has the DNA TGTGCCAGCAGCGCGCATCCCGGGACAGGGGGGGTCGAGACCCAGTACTTC. The encoded protein is CASSAHPGTGGVETQYF.

The chain employs TRBV10-3 and TRBJ1-2; 7 positions match TRBD1. The V gene's germline CDR1 is ENHRY and CDR2 SYGVKD. The V segment lost 8 bases and the J segment 3 bases; nucleotides outside the gene matches: 6. This CDR3 has 13 residues. The chain's CDR3 is CAIRQGEDYGYTF. The DNA for the CDR3 is TGTGCCATCCGACAGGGTGAGGACTATGGCTACACCTTC.

V is TRBV9 and J is TRBJ2-2, with 9 bases aligning to TRBD2. CDR1 SGDLS and CDR2 YYNGEE come from the germline V gene. The CDR3 consists of 17 residues. Trimming cost V 4 bases and J 2 bases; bases outside gene matches: 9. The CDR3 protein is CASSYSRAGGNTGELFF. The CDR3 DNA reads TGTGCCAGCAGCTATTCTCGAGCGGGGGGCAACACCGGGGAGCTGTTTTTT. The full variable domain, completed using reference TRBV9 and TRBJ2-2, is DSGVTQTPKHLITATGQRVTLRCSPRSGDLSVYWYQQSLDQGLQFLIQYYNGEERAKGNILERFSAQQFPDLHSELNLSSLELGDSALYFCASSYSRAGGNTGELFFGEGSRLTVL.

The chain carries TRBV18 and TRBJ1-2; 9 bases fit TRBD1. After removal of 5 bases from V and 4 bases from J, the junction contained 5 bases not matched to a gene. Per the germline V gene, CDR1 is KGHSH and CDR2 is LQKENI. This CDR3 is 14 amino acids long. The CDR3: CASSSGTGLYGYTF. Here the CDR3 DNA reads TGTGCCAGCTCATCCGGGACAGGGCTCTATGGCTACACCTTC.

The J gene is TRBJ1-2, the V gene TRBV28; 9 positions match TRBD1. V was pared by 6 bases and J by 6 bases, with 8 bases of the junction left unmatched. CDR1 and CDR2 from the germline V gene are MDHEN and SYDVKM. This CDR3 spans 14 amino acids. The CDR3 DNA reads as TGTGCCAGCAGACTTACAGGGGGCGCTCATGGCTACACCTTC. Amino acid sequence: CASRLTGGAHGYTF.

On this clone itself: This sequence may be a read error, since a much larger clone differs from it by one base. The rearrangement joins TRBV5-6 to TRBJ2-5; D uncertain. This CDR3 region has 11 residues. Germline V lookup: CDR1 SGHDT, CDR2 YYEEEE. V was trimmed by 2 bases and J by 5 bases, leaving 4 bases between them. The CDR3 DNA follows: TGTGCCAGCAGCTTTGGGGAGACCCAGTACTTC. Translating gives CASSFGETQYF.

This clone was recorded a few times. The chain recombines TRBV28 with TRBJ1-2; the D is unclear. V lost 1 base, J lost 7 bases, and 7 bases lay in between. Germline V gene lookup returns CDR1 MDHEN and CDR2 SYDVKM. CDR3 size: 12 residues. The CDR3, as DNA: TGTGCCAGCAGTTTATATCAGACTGGCTACACCTTC. It encodes CASSLYQTGYTF.

The rearrangement joins TRBV10-3 to TRBJ1-2; D gene ambiguous. The CDR3 length is 15 residues. V was pared by 3 bases and J by 8 bases, with 19 bases between. Germline V lookup: CDR1 ENHRY, CDR2 SYGVKD. The CDR3, as DNA: TGTGCCATCAGTGATTCCCCCTTTGGGGAAAACGGCTACACCTTC. Translation gives CAISDSPFGENGYTF.

The J gene is TRBJ1-2, the V gene TRBV10-3, with D unresolved. The CDR3 is 15 residues long. Trimming shortened V by 1 base and J by 5 bases, and 14 bases separated the two germline ends. Per the germline V gene, CDR1 is ENHRY and CDR2 is SYGVKD. CDR3 sequence reads: CAISEYGPGLYGYTF. The CDR3 DNA reads TGTGCCATCAGTGAGTACGGGCCCGGGTTATATGGCTACACCTTC.

The chain employs TRBV15 and TRBJ2-2; D might be TRBD2 (5 bases). The CDR3 spans 16 residues. V was clipped by 5 bases and J by 3 bases, with 16 bases between them. Germline V gives CDR1 LNHNV, CDR2 YYDKDF (reference sequence). CDR3 coding DNA: TGTGCCACCAGCCCCATACTCGGGATTCACACCGGGGAGCTGTTTTTT. It encodes CATSPILGIHTGELFF.